One and the same sample provided the 6 T cell receptor beta chains below, sequenced in a study of Graves' ophthalmopathy and Graves' hyperthyroidism. RNA transcripts provided the template for amplifying TCR beta CDR3 regions. Second-round multiplex PCR came after a first-round RT-PCR that employed HTBI primers. TCRdb ran MiXCR on the multiplex PCR reads and lists one entry per CDR3 protein. Of 400,000 to 450,000 distinct CDR3 sequences in the sample, roughly 21% are singletons; the top ten hold 2.5% to 3%. Sequenced material: peripheral blood. The source of these receptors is a woman younger than 30 with stable Graves' hyperthyroidism.

This clonotype was counted ten times or more. The chain recombines TRBV20-1 with TRBJ2-7; 9 positions match TRBD2. V lost 5 bases to trimming and J lost 0 bases; unmatched junction nucleotides: 11. The CDR3 is 16 residues long. Germline V CDR1 and CDR2: DFQATT, SNEGSKA (reference sequence). The CDR3 here is CSAYGLAGPDSYEQYF. The CDR3 nucleotides are TGCAGTGCTTATGGCCTAGCGGGACCTGACTCCTACGAGCAGTACTTC.

This clonotype was seen at least ten times. The chain carries TRBV5-6 and TRBJ2-7, with D hard to call. Trimming left V 9 bases short and J 0 bases short, with 19 bases between. This CDR3 is built from 15 residues. Germline CDR1 SGHDT, CDR2 YYEEEE. CDR3 in DNA: TGTGCCACCTCAAAGCTGACGGAGAGCTCCTACGAGCAGTACTTC. Protein: CATSKLTESSYEQYF.

This clonotype has just a few counts. The V and J genes are TRBV5-1 and TRBJ1-1; TRBD1 is a possible D gene (5 bases). V lost 3 bases, J lost 3 bases, and 18 bases lay in between. CDR1 SGHRS and CDR2 YFSETQ come from the germline V gene. CDR3 length equals 16 residues. CDR3 DNA sequence: TGCGCCAGCAGCTGGGGGGACTCCTATGGGGACACTGAAGCTTTCTTT. Translated: CASSWGDSYGDTEAFF.

This clonotype appeared many times. V gene TRBV25-1 combines with J gene TRBJ1-1; D remains ambiguous. Germline V gene data show CDR1 as MGHDK and CDR2 as SYGVNS. The CDR3 is 14 amino acids. Between the trimmed V and J ends, which lost 6 bases and 2 bases, there was a span of 13 bases. The DNA of the CDR3 is TGTGCCAGCAGCCCTACAGCGAGTAACACTGAAGCTTTCTTT. It specifies CASSPTASNTEAFF.

This clonotype was observed many times. This sequence joins TRBV6-1 and TRBJ1-5; D is undetermined. This CDR3 comprises 10 residues. CDR1 MNHNS and CDR2 SASEGT come from the germline V gene. V was shortened by 10 bases and J by 9 bases, with 10 bases between the two germline ends. The CDR3 DNA is TGTGCCACCCACGGATGGCCCCAGCATTTT. It codes for CATHGWPQHF.

This clonotype was found many times. The chain is built from TRBV12-3 or TRBV12-4 and TRBJ2-7; TRBD2 matches at 12 bases. The V and J ends lost 5 bases and 4 bases, in that order; junction bases with no gene match: 6. There are 15 residues in the CDR3. The CDR3 sequence is CASSLGLAGMYEQYF. The CDR3 nucleotides are TGTGCCAGCAGTCTCGGACTAGCGGGAATGTACGAGCAGTACTTC.